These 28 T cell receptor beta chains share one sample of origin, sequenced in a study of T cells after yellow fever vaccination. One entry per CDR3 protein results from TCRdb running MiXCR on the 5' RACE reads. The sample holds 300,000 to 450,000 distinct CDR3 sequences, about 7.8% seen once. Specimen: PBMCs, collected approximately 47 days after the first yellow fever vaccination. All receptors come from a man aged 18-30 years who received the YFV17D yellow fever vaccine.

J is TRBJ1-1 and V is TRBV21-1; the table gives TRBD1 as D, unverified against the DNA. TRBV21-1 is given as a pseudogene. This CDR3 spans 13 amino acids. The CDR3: CASSANRANEAFF. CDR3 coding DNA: TGTGCCAGCAGCGCAAACCGGGCGAATGAAGCTTTCTTT.

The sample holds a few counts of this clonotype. Here the CDR3 DNA reads TGTGCCAGCAGCGTTCGGTCCTCCGGACAGGGGGCCGGGGTCTATGGCTACACCTTC. Translated: CASSVRSSGQGAGVYGYTF. This chain joins TRBV9 and TRBJ1-2; 11 bases match TRBD1. The trim removed 2 bases at V and 4 bases at J, leaving 16 bases unmatched. This CDR3 region has 19 residues. The germline V gene encodes CDR1 SGDLS and CDR2 YYNGEE.

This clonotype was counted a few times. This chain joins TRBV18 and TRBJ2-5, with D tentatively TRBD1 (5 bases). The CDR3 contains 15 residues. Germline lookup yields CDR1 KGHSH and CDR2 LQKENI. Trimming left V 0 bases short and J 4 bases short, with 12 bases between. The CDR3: CASSPPGQGGETQYF. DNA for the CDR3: TGTGCCAGCTCACCACCGGGGCAGGGCGGAGAGACCCAGTACTTC.

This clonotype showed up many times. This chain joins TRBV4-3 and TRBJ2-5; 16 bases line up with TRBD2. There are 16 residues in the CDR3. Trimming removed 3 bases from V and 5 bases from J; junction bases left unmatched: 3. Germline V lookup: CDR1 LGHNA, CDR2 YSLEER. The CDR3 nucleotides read TGCGCCAGCAGCCAGGGACTAGCGGGGGGGCTGGAGACCCAGTACTTC. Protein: CASSQGLAGGLETQYF.

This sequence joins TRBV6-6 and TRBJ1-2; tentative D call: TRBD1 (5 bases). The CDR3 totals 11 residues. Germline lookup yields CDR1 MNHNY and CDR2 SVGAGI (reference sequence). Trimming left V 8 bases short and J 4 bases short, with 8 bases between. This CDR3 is CASGRVYGYTF. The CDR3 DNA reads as TGTGCCAGCGGCAGGGTCTATGGCTACACCTTC.

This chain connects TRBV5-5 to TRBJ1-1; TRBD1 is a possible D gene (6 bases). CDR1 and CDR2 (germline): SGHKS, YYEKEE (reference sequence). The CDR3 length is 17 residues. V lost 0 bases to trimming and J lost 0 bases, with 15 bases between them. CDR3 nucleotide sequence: TGTGCCAGCAGCTTGGGTGATGGTTGGGACATGAACACTGAAGCTTTCTTT. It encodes CASSLGDGWDMNTEAFF. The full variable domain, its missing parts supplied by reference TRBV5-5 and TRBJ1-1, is DAGVTQSPTHLIKTRGQQVTLRCSPISGHKSVSWYQQVLGQGPQFIFQYYEKEERGRGNFPDRFSARQFPNYSSELNVNALLLGDSALYLCASSLGDGWDMNTEAFFGQGTRLTVV.

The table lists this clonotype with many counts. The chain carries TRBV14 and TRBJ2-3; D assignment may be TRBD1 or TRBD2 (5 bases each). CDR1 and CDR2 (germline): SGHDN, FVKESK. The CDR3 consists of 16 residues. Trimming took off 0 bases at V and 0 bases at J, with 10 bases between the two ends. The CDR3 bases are TGTGCCAGCAGCCAAGACCGGGGCGTTAGCACAGATACGCAGTATTTT. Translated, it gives CASSQDRGVSTDTQYF. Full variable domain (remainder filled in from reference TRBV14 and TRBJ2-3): EAGVTQFPSHSVIEKGQTVTLRCDPISGHDNLYWYRRVMGKEIKFLLHFVKESKQDESGMPNNRFLAERTGGTYSTLKVQPAELEDSGVYFCASSQDRGVSTDTQYFGPGTRLTVL.

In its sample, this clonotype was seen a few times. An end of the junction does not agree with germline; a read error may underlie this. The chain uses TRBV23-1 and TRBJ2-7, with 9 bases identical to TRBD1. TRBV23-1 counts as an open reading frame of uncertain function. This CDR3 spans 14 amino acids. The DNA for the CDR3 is TGCGCCAGCAGCCAATCAGGGACAGGGCGGGAGCAGTACTTC. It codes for CASSQSGTGREQYF.

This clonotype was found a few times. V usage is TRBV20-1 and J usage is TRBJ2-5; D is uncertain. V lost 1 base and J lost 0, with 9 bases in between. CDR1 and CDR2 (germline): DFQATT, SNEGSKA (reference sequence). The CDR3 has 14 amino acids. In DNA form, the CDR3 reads TGCAGTGCTAGAGGTGTACATCACCAAGAGACCCAGTACTTC. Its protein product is CSARGVHHQETQYF.

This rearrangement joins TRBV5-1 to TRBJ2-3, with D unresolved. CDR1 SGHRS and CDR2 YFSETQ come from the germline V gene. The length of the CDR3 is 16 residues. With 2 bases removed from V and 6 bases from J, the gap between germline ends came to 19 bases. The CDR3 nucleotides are TGCGCCAGCAGCTTCCCAGCACCCACAACGGTGGATACGCAGTATTTT. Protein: CASSFPAPTTVDTQYF.

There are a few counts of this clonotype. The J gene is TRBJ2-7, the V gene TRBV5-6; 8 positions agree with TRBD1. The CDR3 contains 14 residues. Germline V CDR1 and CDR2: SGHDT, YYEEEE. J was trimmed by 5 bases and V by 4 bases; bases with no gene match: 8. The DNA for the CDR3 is TGTGCCAGCAGCCTCAGGGGGCGAACCCACGAGCAGTACTTC. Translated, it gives CASSLRGRTHEQYF. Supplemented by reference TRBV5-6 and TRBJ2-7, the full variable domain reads DAGVTQSPTHLIKTRGQQVTLRCSPKSGHDTVSWYQQALGQGPQFIFQYYEEEERQRGNFPDRFSGHQFPNYSSELNVNALLLGDSALYLCASSLRGRTHEQYFGPGTRLTVT.

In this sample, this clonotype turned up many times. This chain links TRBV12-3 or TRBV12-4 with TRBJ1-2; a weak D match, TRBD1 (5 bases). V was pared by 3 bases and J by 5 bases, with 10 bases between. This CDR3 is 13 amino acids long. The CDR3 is CASSFWGLYGYTF. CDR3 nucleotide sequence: TGTGCCAGCAGTTTTTGGGGCTTGTATGGCTACACCTTC.

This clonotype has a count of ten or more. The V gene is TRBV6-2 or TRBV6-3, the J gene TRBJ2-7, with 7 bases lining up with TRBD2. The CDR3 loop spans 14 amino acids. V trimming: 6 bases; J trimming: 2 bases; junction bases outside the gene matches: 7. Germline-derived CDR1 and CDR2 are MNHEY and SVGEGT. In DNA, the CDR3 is TGTGCCAGCAGGTTAGCGGGTTCGGCCTACGAGCAGTACTTC. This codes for CASRLAGSAYEQYF.

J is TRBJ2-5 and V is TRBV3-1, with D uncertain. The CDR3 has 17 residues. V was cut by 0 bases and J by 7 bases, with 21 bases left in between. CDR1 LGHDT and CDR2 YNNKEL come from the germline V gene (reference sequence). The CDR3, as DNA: TGTGCCAGCAGCCAAGATGGGCCCCCACTGGGATGGGGGACCCAGTACTTC. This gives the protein CASSQDGPPLGWGTQYF.

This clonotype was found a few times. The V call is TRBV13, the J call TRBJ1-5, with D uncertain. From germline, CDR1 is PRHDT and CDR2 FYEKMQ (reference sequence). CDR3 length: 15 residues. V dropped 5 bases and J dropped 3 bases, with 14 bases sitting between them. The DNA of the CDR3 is TGTGCCAGCAGCCAAGGACGGAACTACAATCAGCCCCAGCATTTT. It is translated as CASSQGRNYNQPQHF.

DNA for the CDR3: TGTGCCAGCAGTGAAGATTATAACACTGAAGCTTTCTTT. It codes for CASSEDYNTEAFF. The V and J genes are TRBV2 and TRBJ1-1; D is uncertain. The V end lost 1 base, the J end lost 2 bases, and 5 bases lay between the germline ends. This CDR3 spans 13 amino acids. Looked up from germline, CDR1 is SNHLY and CDR2 is FYNNEI.

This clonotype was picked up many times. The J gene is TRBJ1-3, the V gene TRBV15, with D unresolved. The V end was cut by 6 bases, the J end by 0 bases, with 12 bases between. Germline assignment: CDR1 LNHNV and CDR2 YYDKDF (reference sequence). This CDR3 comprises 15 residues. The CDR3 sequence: CATRRPGPSGNTIYF. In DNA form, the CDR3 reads TGTGCCACCAGAAGGCCAGGCCCCTCTGGAAACACCATATATTTT. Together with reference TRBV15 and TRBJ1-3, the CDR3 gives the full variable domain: DAMVIQNPRYQVTQFGKPVTLSCSQTLNHNVMYWYQQKSSQAPKLLFHYYDKDFNNEADTPDNFQSRRPNTSFCFLDIRSPGLGDTAMYLCATRRPGPSGNTIYFGEGSWLTVV.

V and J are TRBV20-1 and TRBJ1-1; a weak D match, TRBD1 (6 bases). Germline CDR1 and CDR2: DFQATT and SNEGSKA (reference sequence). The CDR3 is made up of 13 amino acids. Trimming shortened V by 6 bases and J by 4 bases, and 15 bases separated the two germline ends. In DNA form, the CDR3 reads TGCAGTGCAGAGGGGGGGCCGGTCACTGAAGCTTTCTTT. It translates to CSAEGGPVTEAFF.

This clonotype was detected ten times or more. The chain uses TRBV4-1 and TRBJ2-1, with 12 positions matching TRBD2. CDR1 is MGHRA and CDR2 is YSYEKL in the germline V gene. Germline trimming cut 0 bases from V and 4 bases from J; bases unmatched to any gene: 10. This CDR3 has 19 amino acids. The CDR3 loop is CASSQEGGRLAGAYNEQFF. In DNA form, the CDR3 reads TGCGCCAGCAGCCAAGAGGGGGGGCGACTAGCGGGGGCATACAATGAGCAGTTCTTC.

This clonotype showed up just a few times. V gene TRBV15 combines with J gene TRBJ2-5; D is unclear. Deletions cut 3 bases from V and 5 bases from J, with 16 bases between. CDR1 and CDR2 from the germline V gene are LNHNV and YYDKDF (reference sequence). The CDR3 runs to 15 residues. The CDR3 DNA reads TGTGCCACCAGCAGGATGATCCGTGATGGGGAGACCCAGTACTTC. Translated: CATSRMIRDGETQYF.

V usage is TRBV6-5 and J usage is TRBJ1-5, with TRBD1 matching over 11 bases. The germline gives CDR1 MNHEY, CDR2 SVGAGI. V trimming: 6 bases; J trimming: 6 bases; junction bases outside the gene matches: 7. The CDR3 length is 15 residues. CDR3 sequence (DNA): TGTGCCAGCAGAGCCGGGACAGGGGGTTTTCAGCCCCAGCATTTT. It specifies CASRAGTGGFQPQHF.

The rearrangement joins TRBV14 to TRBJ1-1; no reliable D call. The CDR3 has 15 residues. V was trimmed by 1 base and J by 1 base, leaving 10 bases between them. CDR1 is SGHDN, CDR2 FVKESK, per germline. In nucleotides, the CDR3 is TGTGCCAGCAGCCAAGTTCTGATAGGGAACACTGAAGCTTTCTTT. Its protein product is CASSQVLIGNTEAFF.

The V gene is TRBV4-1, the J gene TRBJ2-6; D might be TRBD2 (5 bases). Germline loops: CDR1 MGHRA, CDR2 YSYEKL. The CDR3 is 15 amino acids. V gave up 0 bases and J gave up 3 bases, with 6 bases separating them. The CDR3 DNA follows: TGCGCCAGCAGCCAAGATCGGGGTGGGGCCAACGTCCTGACTTTC. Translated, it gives CASSQDRGGANVLTF.

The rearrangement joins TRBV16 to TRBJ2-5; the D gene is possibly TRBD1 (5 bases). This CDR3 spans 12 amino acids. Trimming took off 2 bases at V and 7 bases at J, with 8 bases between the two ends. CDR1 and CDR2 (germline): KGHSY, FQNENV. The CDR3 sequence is CASSQRGRTQYF. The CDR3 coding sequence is TGTGCCAGCAGCCAAAGGGGCAGGACCCAGTACTTC. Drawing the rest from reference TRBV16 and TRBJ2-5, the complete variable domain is GEEVAQTPKHLVRGEGQKAKLYCAPIKGHSYVFWYQQVLKNEFKFLISFQNENVFDETGMPKERFSAKCLPNSPCSLEIQATKLEDSAVYFCASSQRGRTQYFGPGTRLLVL.

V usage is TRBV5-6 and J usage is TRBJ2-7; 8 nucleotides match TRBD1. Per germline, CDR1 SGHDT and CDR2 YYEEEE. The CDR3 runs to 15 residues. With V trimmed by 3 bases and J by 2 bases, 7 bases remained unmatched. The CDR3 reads CASSSRTGITYEQYF. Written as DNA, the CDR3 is TGTGCCAGCAGCTCTAGGACAGGGATAACCTACGAGCAGTACTTC.

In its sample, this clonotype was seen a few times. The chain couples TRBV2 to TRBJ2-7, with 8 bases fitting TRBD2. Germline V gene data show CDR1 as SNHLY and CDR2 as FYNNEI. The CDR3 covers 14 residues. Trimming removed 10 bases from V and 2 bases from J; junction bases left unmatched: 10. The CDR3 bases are TGTGCCACCACGCGTAGCGGGGCTGCCTACGAGCAGTACGTC. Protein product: CATTRSGAAYEQYV.

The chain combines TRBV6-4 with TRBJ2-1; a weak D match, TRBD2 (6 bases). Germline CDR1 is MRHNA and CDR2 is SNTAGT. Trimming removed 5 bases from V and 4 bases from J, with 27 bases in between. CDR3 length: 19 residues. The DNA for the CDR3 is TGTGCCAGCAGTCTGACGCCGCGGGACCAACTATCTCTATACAATGAGCAGTTCTTC. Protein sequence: CASSLTPRDQLSLYNEQFF.

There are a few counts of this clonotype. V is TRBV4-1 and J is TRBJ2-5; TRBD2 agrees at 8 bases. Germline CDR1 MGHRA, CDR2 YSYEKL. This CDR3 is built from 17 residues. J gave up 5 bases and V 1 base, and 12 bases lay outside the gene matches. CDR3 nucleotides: TGCGCCAGCAGCCAAGGTTATCGAGCGGGGGTCGGCGAGACCCAGTACTTC. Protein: CASSQGYRAGVGETQYF.